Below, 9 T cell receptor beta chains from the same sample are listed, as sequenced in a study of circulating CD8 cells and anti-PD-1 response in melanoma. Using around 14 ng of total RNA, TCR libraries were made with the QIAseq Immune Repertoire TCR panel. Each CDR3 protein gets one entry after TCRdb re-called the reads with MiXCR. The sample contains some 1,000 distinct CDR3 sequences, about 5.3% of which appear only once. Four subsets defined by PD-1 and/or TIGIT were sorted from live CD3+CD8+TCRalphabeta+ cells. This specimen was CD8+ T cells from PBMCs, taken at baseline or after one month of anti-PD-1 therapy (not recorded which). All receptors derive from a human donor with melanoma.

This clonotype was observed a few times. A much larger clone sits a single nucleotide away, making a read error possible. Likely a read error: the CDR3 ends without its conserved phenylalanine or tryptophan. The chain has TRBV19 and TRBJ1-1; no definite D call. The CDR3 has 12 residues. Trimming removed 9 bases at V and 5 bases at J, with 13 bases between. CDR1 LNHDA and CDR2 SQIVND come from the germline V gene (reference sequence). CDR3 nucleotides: TGTGCCAGCTGGGTAAGAGGGACTGAAGCTTTCCTT. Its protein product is CASWVRGTEAFL.

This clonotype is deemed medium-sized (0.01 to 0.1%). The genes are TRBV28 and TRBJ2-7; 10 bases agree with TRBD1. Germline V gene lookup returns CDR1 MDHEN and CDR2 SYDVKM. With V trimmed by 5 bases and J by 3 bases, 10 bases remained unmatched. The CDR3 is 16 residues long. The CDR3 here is CASSADRDRGVYEQYF. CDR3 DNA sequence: TGTGCCAGCAGTGCTGACCGGGACAGGGGAGTCTACGAGCAGTACTTC.

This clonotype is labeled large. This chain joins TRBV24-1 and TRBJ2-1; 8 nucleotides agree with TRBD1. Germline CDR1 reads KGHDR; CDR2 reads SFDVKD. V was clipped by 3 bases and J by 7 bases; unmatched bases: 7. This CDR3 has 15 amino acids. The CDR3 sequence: CATSDTGQAKNEQFF. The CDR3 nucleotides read TGTGCCACCAGTGATACGGGACAGGCAAAAAATGAGCAGTTCTTC.

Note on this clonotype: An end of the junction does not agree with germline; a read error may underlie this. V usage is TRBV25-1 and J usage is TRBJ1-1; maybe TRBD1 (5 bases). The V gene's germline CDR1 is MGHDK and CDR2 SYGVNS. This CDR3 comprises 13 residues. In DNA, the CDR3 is TGTGCCAGCAGGGACACAGGCGACACTGAGGCTTTCTTT. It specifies CASRDTGDTEAFF.

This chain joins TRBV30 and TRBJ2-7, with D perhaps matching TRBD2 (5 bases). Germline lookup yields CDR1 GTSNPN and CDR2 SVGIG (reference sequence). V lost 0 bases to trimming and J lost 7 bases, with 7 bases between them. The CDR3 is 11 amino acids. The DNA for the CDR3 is TGTGCCTGGAGTGTACAGCGGGAGCAGTACTTC. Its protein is CAWSVQREQYF.

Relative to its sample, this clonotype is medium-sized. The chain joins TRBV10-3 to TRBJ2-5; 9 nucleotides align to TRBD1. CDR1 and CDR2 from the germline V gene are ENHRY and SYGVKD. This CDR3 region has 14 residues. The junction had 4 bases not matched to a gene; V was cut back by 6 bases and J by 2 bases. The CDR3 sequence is CAIRPGQGQETQYF. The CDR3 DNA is TGTGCCATCAGACCGGGACAGGGTCAAGAGACCCAGTACTTC.

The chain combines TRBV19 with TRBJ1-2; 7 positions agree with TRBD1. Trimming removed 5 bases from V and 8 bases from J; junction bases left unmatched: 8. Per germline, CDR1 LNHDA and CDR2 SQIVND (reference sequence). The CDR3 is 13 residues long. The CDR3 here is CASSPFQGEGYTF. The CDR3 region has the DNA TGTGCCAGTAGTCCATTCCAGGGGGAAGGCTACACCTTC.

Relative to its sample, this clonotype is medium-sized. CDR3: CASSQRSSNQPQHF. The CDR3 bases are TGTGCCAGCAGTCAGAGGTCTAGCAATCAGCCCCAGCATTTT. V and J are TRBV25-1 and TRBJ1-5, with unresolved D. CDR1 is MGHDK, CDR2 SYGVNS, per germline. The CDR3 runs to 14 residues. V was trimmed by 5 bases and J by 0 bases, leaving 8 bases between them.

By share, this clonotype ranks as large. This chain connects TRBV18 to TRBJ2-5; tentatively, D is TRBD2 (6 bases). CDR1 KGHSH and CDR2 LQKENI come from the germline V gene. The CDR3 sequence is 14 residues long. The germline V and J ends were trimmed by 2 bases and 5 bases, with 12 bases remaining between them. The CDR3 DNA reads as TGTGCCAGCTCACCAGAACCGGACTACGAGACCCAGTACTTC. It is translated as CASSPEPDYETQYF. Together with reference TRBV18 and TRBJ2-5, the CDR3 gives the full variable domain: NAGVMQNPRHLVRRRGQEARLRCSPMKGHSHVYWYRQLPEEGLKFMVYLQKENIIDESGMPKERFSAEFPKEGPSILRIQQVVRGDSAAYFCASSPEPDYETQYFGPGTRLLVL.